This T cell receptor (beta chain) came from a study of T cells after posttransplantation cyclophosphamide (dated by TCRdb to about 2016). Study-wide context: The study tracked T cell repertoire reconstitution by TRB sequencing after myeloablative bone marrow transplantation using posttransplantation cyclophosphamide as GVHD prophylaxis. Samples from some 40 PTCy-treated patients, along with samples from some 15 of their related bone marrow donors, underwent antigen receptor sequencing. TRB sequencing was performed on blood from all 35 or so PTCy patients with 1-year posttransplant specimens. In 3 patients, TRB sequencing was also performed on up to roughly 3 more blood samples taken 2 to 5.2 years after transplant, and in a handful of patients, pretransplant blood was also TRB-sequenced. Because TRA and TRB clonality correlated tightly in some 10 samples, the subsequent TCR analyses were limited to TRB only. Public TRB sequences were checked against a database of over 3,000 sequences associated with responses to pathogens, tumor antigens, self-antigens and alloantigens. What the research found in general, with its limitations: Across 45 patients, recipient CMV seropositivity and CMV reactivation were highly associated with TRB clonality; PTCy diversity was similar to CNI/methotrexate controls. Donor-recipient similarity was low at 1-2 months but increased during the first year, and donor CD8+ memory clones often dominated later blood repertoires. The TRB repertoires of T cells infiltrating skin or GI tract showed only limited overlap with the TRB repertoires of T cells in blood.

The CDR3 holds 12 amino acids from the cysteine to the phenylalanine. Only the CDR3 part of the read is kept: 36 bases, read in frame from the first base. Trimming at the junction amounts to 8 bases on V and 3 bases on J, and the germline ends lie 11 bases apart. Genomic DNA was the input for TRB sequencing, which was run either with the immunoSEQ assay at survey resolution or with the hsTCRB kit. The study's processing was this. Initial read processing used immunoSEQ software, and repertoire analyses used the LymphoSeq R package. Clonality was computed as 1 minus normalized Shannon entropy; Gini coefficient was also calculated for each TRB dataset. To infer phenotypes in unsorted samples, TRB sequences from sorted subsets of the recipient or donor were mapped onto unsorted samples from the same recipient. TCRdb stores this immuneACCESS table with in-frame sequences only. Part of the clones is absent; in the studies checked, under half of the shortfall reflects unresolved V genes, and no reason is known for the rest. From that table come the V and J calls and clone size; the DNA was used to work out D and trimming. The sample counts tens of thousands of clones, each observed more than once. The ten largest account for around 5% of the sample.

Peripheral blood samples were provided by related bone marrow donors on the day of marrow donation. Peripheral blood and bone marrow mononuclear cells were isolated by Ficoll-Hypaque density centrifugation and cryopreserved. This clone was counted many times. What antigen it recognizes has not been identified. No much larger clone exists at a distance of one base, and base qualities are not known. Sequencing was carried out using PBMCs. The source of this sequence is a woman aged 25-40 years in good health and a related stem cell transplant donor. The chain joins TRBV12-3 or TRBV12-4 to TRBJ2-7; TRBD2 is possibly the D segment (6 matching bases). CDR3 reads: CASAGTIYEQYF. The sequence in DNA is TGTGCCAGCGCGGGGACCATCTACGAGCAGTACTTC.